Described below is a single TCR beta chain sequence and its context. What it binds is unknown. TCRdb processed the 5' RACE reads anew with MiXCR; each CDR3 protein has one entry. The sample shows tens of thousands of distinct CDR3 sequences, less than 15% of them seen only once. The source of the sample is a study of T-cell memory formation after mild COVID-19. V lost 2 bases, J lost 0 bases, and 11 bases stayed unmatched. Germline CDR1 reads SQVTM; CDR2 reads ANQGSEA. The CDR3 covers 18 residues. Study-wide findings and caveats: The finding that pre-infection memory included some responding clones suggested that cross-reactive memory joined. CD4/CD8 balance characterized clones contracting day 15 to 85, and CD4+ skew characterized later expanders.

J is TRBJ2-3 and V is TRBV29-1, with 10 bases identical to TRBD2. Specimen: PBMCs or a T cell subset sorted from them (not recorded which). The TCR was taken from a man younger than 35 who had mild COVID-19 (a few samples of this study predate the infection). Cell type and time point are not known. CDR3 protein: CSVEFLAGAYRSTDTQYF. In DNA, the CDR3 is TGCAGCGTTGAATTCCTAGCGGGGGCATACCGTAGCACAGATACGCAGTATTTT.